This T cell receptor (beta chain) was recorded in a study of tissue T cells after allogeneic stem cell transplantation. Concerning this clone itself: Its cognate antigen is unknown. Any gene name here is a mouse gene name. Sequencing ends 1 residue short of the CDR3 end; the germline J gene provides the rest.

The method was immunoSEQ multiplex PCR; TCRdb's version includes in-frame clones alone and lacks a portion of them. The repertoire includes around 2,200 clones, 40% to 60% of them detected once, and approximately 36% sits in the top ten. Study outcomes and limitations: Within patients, tissue anatomy strongly shaped TCR repertoire composition. Limitations included a small, clinically heterogeneous cohort and limited sampling depth.

Specified time point: mouse harvest day 14 after allogeneic transplant. Each mouse received 10^7 T-cell-depleted marrow cells plus 10^6 splenic CD5+ T cells by tail vein. Mice had MHC-mismatched B6 into BALB/c GVHD, sampled day 7 or 14. The CDR3 is 14 residues long. Trimming removed 5 bases at V and 1 base at J, with 8 bases between. The germline V gene encodes CDR1 KGHPV and CDR2 FQNQEV (reference sequence). The chain couples TRBV26 to TRBJ2-2, with D perhaps TRBD1 (5 bases). The sample was liver tissue. The TCR originated in a female BALB/c mouse given C57BL/6 T cells with graft-versus-host disease after an allogeneic hematopoietic cell transplant. CDR3 bases read: TGTGCCAGCAGTATCGGACAAAACACCGGGCAGCTCTAC. Its translation is CASSIGQNTGQLY. The whole CDR3 sequence is CASSIGQNTGQLYF.